This entry lists 23 T cell receptor beta chains sequenced from one sample in a study of T cells after yellow fever vaccination. A single record per CDR3 protein comes from TCRdb applying MiXCR to the 5' RACE reads. The sample consists of fewer than 450,000 distinct CDR3 sequences, roughly 10% of them appearing once. Source: PBMCs, taken on the day of the first yellow fever vaccination. The origin of the receptors is a man younger than 35 who received the YFV17D yellow fever vaccine.

The J gene is TRBJ1-6, the V gene TRBV4-2, with 7 bases matching TRBD1. Germline CDR1 and CDR2: LGHNA and YNFKEQ. V shed 4 bases and J 9 bases; nucleotides not matched to a gene: 15. This CDR3 contains 17 residues. The CDR3 DNA sequence: TGTGCCAGCAGCCGCCGGGACAGATCGGAAATCTCTTCACCCCTCCACTTT. Protein: CASSRRDRSEISSPLHF.

This clonotype showed up many times. This chain links TRBV7-6 with TRBJ2-1, with 7 bases lining up with TRBD2. The CDR3 spans 15 residues. Germline V lookup: CDR1 SGHVS, CDR2 FNYEAQ. Trimming removed 3 bases from V and 0 bases from J; junction bases left unmatched: 2. The CDR3: CASSLRGSSYNEQFF. The CDR3 coding sequence is TGTGCCAGCAGCTTGCGGGGGAGCTCCTACAATGAGCAGTTCTTC.

CDR3 sequence reads: CASSEPGGPTGELFF. CDR3 sequence (DNA): TGCGCCAGCAGCGAGCCCGGGGGACCCACCGGGGAGCTGTTTTTT. The chain couples TRBV5-1 to TRBJ2-2; perhaps TRBD2 as D (6 bases). Trimming removed 4 bases from V and 4 bases from J, with 14 bases in between. CDR1 is SGHRS, CDR2 YFSETQ, per germline. The CDR3 runs 15 residues.

The chain has TRBV29-1 and TRBJ2-1; D possibly corresponds to TRBD1 (8 bases). Germline V gene data show CDR1 as SQVTM and CDR2 as ANQGSEA. The CDR3 spans 17 residues. The V and J ends lost 3 bases and 1 base respectively, with 19 bases between them. The CDR3 is CSVDGQGGGRSYNEQFF. In nucleotides, the CDR3 is TGCAGCGTTGATGGACAGGGCGGGGGTCGGTCCTACAATGAGCAGTTCTTC.

The chain recombines TRBV11-2 with TRBJ2-7; either TRBD1 or TRBD2 may supply D (5 bases each). The V end lost 1 base, the J end lost 1 base, and 11 bases lay between the germline ends. Germline lookup yields CDR1 SGHAT and CDR2 FQNNGV. This CDR3 comprises 15 residues. CDR3 sequence: CASSLAPWGSYEQYV. The CDR3 nucleotides read TGTGCCAGCAGCTTAGCTCCTTGGGGGTCCTACGAGCAGTACGTC.

J is TRBJ2-5 and V is TRBV21-1; the DNA was not compared with TRBD1, the D call given in the table. TRBV21-1 is an annotated pseudogene. CDR3 length: 14 residues. CDR3 residues: CASSRRDNQETQYF. The CDR3 DNA follows: TGTGCCAGCAGCCGCCGGGACAACCAAGAGACCCAGTACTTC.

The rearrangement links TRBV7-2 to TRBJ2-2; unclear D gene. Trimming cost V 0 bases and J 8 bases, with 7 bases left between them. The V gene's germline CDR1 is SGHTA and CDR2 FQGNSA. The CDR3 sequence is 13 residues long. Here the CDR3 DNA reads TGTGCCAGCAGCTTAGCCCGTCAGGGGGAGCTGTTTTTT. Its protein is CASSLARQGELFF.

The chain joins TRBV6-1 to TRBJ2-3; the D call may be TRBD1 or TRBD2 (5 bases each). The CDR3 sequence is 13 residues long. The V end lost 3 bases, the J end lost 6 bases, and 10 bases lay between the germline ends. Germline V CDR1 and CDR2: MNHNS, SASEGT. CDR3 in amino acids: CASSDSGRDTQYF. CDR3 DNA sequence: TGTGCCAGCAGTGATTCGGGGCGGGATACGCAGTATTTT.

This clonotype was seen a few times. V gene TRBV7-9 combines with J gene TRBJ2-2, with no clear D. Trimming pared 4 bases from V and 6 bases from J, leaving 9 bases between. This CDR3 is built from 13 residues. Germline loops: CDR1 SEHNR, CDR2 FQNEAQ (reference sequence). The CDR3 DNA reads TGTGCCAGCAGCTCGCAGATCGCCGGGGAGCTGTTTTTT. It specifies CASSSQIAGELFF. Variable domain in full (rest from reference TRBV7-9 and TRBJ2-2): DTGVSQNPRHKITKRGQNVTFRCDPISEHNRLYWYRQTLGQGPEFLTYFQNEAQLEKSRLLSDRFSAERPKGSFSTLEIQRTEQGDSAMYLCASSSQIAGELFFGEGSRLTVL.

The CDR3 reads CASSSGTGFSPLHF. For the CDR3, the DNA is TGTGCCAGCAGCTCCGGGACAGGGTTCTCACCCCTCCACTTT. The chain carries TRBV12-3 or TRBV12-4 and TRBJ1-6; 9 nucleotides line up with TRBD1. The CDR3 has 14 amino acids. V lost 6 bases, J lost 10 bases, and 7 bases stayed unmatched.

The chain combines TRBV11-1 with TRBJ2-1; a possible D gene is TRBD2 (7 bases). Germline CDR1 and CDR2: SGHAT and FQDESV (reference sequence). The ends were cut back, 7 bases at V and 8 bases at J, with 18 bases in the middle. The CDR3 has 14 amino acids. DNA of the CDR3: TGTGCCAGCAACCCTTGGGGGGGCACGTATGAGCAGTTCTTC. Residues: CASNPWGGTYEQFF.

This clonotype came up a few times. The V gene is TRBV6-5, the J gene TRBJ2-1; D not resolved. The CDR3 sequence is 15 residues long. Germline lookup yields CDR1 MNHEY and CDR2 SVGAGI. Trimming shortened V by 5 bases and J by 0 bases, and 11 bases separated the two germline ends. In DNA form, the CDR3 reads TGTGCCAGCAGTCGTACTTCGAGCTCCTACAATGAGCAGTTCTTC. Residues: CASSRTSSSYNEQFF.

The J gene is TRBJ2-7, the V gene TRBV7-2; TRBD1 might be the D (6 bases). The CDR3 contains 15 residues. Deletions cut 1 base from V and 6 bases from J, with 16 bases between. Germline CDR1 is SGHTA and CDR2 is FQGNSA. The CDR3 DNA sequence: TGTGCCAGCAGCTTAGACGCCAGGGGTGTAGGCGAGCAGTACTTC. It yields the protein CASSLDARGVGEQYF.

This clonotype turned up a few times. V usage is TRBV6-5 and J usage is TRBJ1-4, with TRBD1 as a possible D gene (6 bases). Germline V gene data show CDR1 as MNHEY and CDR2 as SVGAGI. The CDR3 sequence is 16 residues long. Trimming pared 0 bases from V and 8 bases from J, leaving 16 bases between. The CDR3 coding sequence is TGTGCCAGCAGTTACTCCGACAGGCCGGTGGGGGAAAAACTGTTTTTT. Translated: CASSYSDRPVGEKLFF.

This clonotype was recorded a few times. This chain connects TRBV4-3 to TRBJ1-2, with TRBD1 as a possible D gene (6 bases). In germline, CDR1 is LGHNA, CDR2 YSLEER. The CDR3 runs 12 residues. The ends were cut back, 1 base at V and 8 bases at J, with 8 bases in the middle. The CDR3 nucleotides read TGCGCCAGCAGCCAAGTTGGGGGCGGCTACACCTTC. Protein product: CASSQVGGGYTF.

V is TRBV28 and J is TRBJ2-1; no firm D call. There are 13 residues in the CDR3. CDR1 and CDR2 (germline): MDHEN, SYDVKM. V shed 8 bases and J shed 4 bases, with 12 bases lying between them. CDR3 region: CASVAQQYNEQFF. The CDR3 DNA reads as TGTGCCAGCGTTGCACAGCAGTACAATGAGCAGTTCTTC.

The V gene is TRBV21-1, the J gene TRBJ2-7; the table's D call of TRBD1 was not tested on the DNA. TRBV21-1 is given as a pseudogene. There are 11 residues in the CDR3. In DNA, the CDR3 is TGTGCCAGCAGCGACAGGACGGATAGGGACGTC. It encodes CASSDRTDRDV.

This clonotype appeared a few times. The V call is TRBV20-1, the J call TRBJ1-1; maybe TRBD1 (5 bases). Germline loops: CDR1 DFQATT, CDR2 SNEGSKA (reference sequence). This CDR3 comprises 13 residues. The V and J ends lost 5 bases and 7 bases respectively, with 17 bases between them. DNA for the CDR3: TGCAGTGCTCGCACTCGGGGGGACGGTGAAGCTTTCTTT. Translation gives CSARTRGDGEAFF.

Worth noting for this clonotype: Possible read error: a much larger clone is one base away. This chain links TRBV5-1 with TRBJ1-1; D gene uncertain. The CDR3 is made up of 14 amino acids. Looked up from germline, CDR1 is SGHRS and CDR2 is YFSETQ. The germline V and J ends were trimmed by 0 bases and 9 bases, with 15 bases remaining between them. This CDR3 reads CASSLGQAEAKAFF. CDR3 coding DNA: TGCGCCAGCAGCTTGGGCCAAGCCGAGGCTAAAGCTTTCTTT.

The chain combines TRBV19 with TRBJ2-1, with D possibly TRBD2 on 5 matching bases. CDR3 length equals 20 residues. V was trimmed by 3 bases and J by 0 bases, leaving 24 bases between them. Germline CDR1 LNHDA, CDR2 SQIVND (reference sequence). The CDR3 DNA reads as TGTGCCAGTAGTATTATCTGCGGCACCGGACTGTGCGGCTCCTACAATGAGCAGTTCTTC. Translating it yields CASSIICGTGLCGSYNEQFF.

This clonotype was seen a few times. The chain couples TRBV10-3 to TRBJ1-1; D unresolved. Trimming shortened V by 0 bases and J by 3 bases, and 8 bases separated the two germline ends. Germline V gene lookup returns CDR1 ENHRY and CDR2 SYGVKD. CDR3 length: 14 amino acids. In DNA, the CDR3 is TGTGCCATCAGTGAGTCGAATATACACACTGAAGCTTTCTTT. Protein product: CAISESNIHTEAFF.

This clonotype appeared a few times. One end of the junction varies from germline; a read error may be responsible. The chain uses TRBV4-1 and TRBJ2-4; maybe TRBD1 (5 bases). Germline CDR1 is MGHRA and CDR2 is YSYEKL. The CDR3 runs 15 residues. The CDR3 protein is CASSQDINLRQTQNF. The CDR3 DNA reads as TGCGCCAGCAGCCAAGATATTAATTTGAGACAGACTCAGAACTTC.

This chain joins TRBV7-2 and TRBJ1-6; D call uncertain. The germline V and J ends were trimmed by 5 bases and 5 bases, with 10 bases remaining between them. Looked up from germline, CDR1 is SGHTA and CDR2 is FQGNSA. This CDR3 has 14 residues. CDR3 coding DNA: TGTGCCAGCAGCCACAATCAGCATAATTCACCCCTCCACTTT. It is translated as CASSHNQHNSPLHF.